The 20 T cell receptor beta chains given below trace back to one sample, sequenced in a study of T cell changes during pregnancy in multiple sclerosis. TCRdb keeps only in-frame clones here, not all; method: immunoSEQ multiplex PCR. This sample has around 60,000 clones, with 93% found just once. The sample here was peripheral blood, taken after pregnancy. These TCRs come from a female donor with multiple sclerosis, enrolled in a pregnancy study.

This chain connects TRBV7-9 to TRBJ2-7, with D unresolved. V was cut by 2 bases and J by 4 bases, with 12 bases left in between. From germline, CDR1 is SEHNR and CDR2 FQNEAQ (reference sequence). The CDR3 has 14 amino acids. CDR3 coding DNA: TGTGCCAGCAGCTTACGCCAGACTGATTACGAGCAGTACTTC. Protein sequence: CASSLRQTDYEQYF.

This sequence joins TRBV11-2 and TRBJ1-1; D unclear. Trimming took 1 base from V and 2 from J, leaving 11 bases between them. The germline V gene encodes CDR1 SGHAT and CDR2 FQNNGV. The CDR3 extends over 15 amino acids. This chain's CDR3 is CASSLVGQRNTEAFF. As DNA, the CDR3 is TGTGCCAGCAGCTTAGTAGGCCAGCGAAACACTGAAGCTTTCTTT.

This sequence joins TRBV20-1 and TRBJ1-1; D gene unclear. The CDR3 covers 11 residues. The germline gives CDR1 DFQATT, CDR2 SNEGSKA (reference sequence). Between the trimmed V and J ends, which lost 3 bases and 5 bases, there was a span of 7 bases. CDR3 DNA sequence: TGCAGTGCTAGTTCCAGAACTGAAGCTTTCTTT. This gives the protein CSASSRTEAFF.

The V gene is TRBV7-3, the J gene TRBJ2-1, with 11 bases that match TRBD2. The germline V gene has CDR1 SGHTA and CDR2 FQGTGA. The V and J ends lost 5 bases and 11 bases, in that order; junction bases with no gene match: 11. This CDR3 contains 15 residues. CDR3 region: CASSETSGIGYKQFF. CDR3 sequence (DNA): TGTGCCAGCAGCGAGACTAGCGGGATTGGTTATAAGCAGTTCTTC.

CDR3 bases: TGTGCCAGCAGCTTTAGGCTCGCGGCTGAAGCTTTCTTT. Protein product: CASSFRLAAEAFF. The rearrangement links TRBV7-2 to TRBJ1-1, with no clear D. CDR1 and CDR2 from the germline V gene are SGHTA and FQGNSA. The ends were cut back, 3 bases at V and 6 bases at J, with 11 bases in the middle. The CDR3 is 13 amino acids.

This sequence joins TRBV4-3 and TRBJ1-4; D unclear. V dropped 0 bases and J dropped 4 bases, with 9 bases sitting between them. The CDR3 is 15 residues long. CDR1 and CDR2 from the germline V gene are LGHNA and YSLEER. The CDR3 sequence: CASSQDHRSNEKLFF. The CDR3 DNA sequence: TGCGCCAGCAGCCAAGATCATCGCAGTAATGAAAAACTGTTTTTT.

CDR3 DNA sequence: TGTGCCAGCAGTTTTCAGGGTACGCAGTATTTT. Translating gives CASSFQGTQYF. The gene calls are TRBV28 and TRBJ2-3; D is perhaps TRBD1 (5 bases). Deletions cut 3 bases from V and 8 bases from J, with 6 bases between. The CDR3 runs 11 residues. Germline V gives CDR1 MDHEN, CDR2 SYDVKM.

The CDR3 region has the DNA TGTGCCAGCAGCCAGCCGGGACTAGCGGCTTACAATGAGCAGTTCTTC. This sequence encodes CASSQPGLAAYNEQFF. The chain recombines TRBV7-8 with TRBJ2-1; 11 bases are shared with TRBD2. Germline lookup yields CDR1 SGHVS and CDR2 FQNEAQ. The CDR3 runs 16 residues. V was clipped by 5 bases and J by 4 bases; unmatched bases: 7.

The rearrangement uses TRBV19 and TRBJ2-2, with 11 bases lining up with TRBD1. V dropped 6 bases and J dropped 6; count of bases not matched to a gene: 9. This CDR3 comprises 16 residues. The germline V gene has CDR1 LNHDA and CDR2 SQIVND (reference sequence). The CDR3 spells CASSRGTGGGPGELFF. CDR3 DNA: TGTGCCAGTAGCCGCGGGACAGGGGGTGGTCCCGGGGAGCTGTTTTTT.

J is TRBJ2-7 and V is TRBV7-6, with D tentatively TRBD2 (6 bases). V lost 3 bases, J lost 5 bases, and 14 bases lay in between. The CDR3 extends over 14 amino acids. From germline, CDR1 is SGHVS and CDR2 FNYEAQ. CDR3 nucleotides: TGTGCCAGCAGCTTCACCGGGAGAAGCGACGAGCAGTACTTC. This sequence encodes CASSFTGRSDEQYF.

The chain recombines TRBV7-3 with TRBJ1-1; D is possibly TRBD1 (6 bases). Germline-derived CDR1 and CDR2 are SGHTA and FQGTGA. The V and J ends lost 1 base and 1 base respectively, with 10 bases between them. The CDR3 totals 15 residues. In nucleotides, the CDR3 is TGTGCCAGCAGCTTAAGAGGGGGACAGAACACTGAAGCTTTCTTT. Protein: CASSLRGGQNTEAFF. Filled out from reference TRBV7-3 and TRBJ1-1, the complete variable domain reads GAGVSQTPSNKVTEKGKYVELRCDPISGHTALYWYRQSLGQGPEFLIYFQGTGAADDSGLPNDRFFAVRPEGSVSTLKIQRTERGDSAVYLCASSLRGGQNTEAFFGQGTRLTVV.

CDR3 in amino acids: CASEQGPGGETQYF. The CDR3, as DNA: TGTGCCAGCGAACAGGGGCCGGGGGGGGAGACCCAGTACTTC. The V gene is TRBV2, the J gene TRBJ2-5; D is possibly TRBD2 (8 bases). V was trimmed by 8 bases and J by 5 bases, leaving 18 bases between them. Germline CDR1 SNHLY, CDR2 FYNNEI. The length of the CDR3 is 14 residues.

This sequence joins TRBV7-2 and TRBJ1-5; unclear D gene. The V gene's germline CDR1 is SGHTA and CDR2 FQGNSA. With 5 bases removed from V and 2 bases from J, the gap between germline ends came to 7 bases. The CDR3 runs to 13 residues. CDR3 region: CASSPAGNQPQHF. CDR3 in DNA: TGTGCCAGCAGCCCCGCAGGCAATCAGCCCCAGCATTTT.

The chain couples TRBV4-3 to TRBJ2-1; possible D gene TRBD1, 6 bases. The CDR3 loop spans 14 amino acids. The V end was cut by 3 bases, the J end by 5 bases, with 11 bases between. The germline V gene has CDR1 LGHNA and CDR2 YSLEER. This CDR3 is CASSHVDSDNEQFF. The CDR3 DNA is TGCGCCAGCAGCCACGTGGACAGCGACAATGAGCAGTTCTTC.

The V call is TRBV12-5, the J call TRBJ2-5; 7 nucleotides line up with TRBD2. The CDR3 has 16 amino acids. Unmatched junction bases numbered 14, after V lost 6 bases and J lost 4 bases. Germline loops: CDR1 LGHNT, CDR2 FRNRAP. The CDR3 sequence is CASGRGGGSDGETQYF. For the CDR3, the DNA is TGTGCTAGTGGACGGGGCGGCGGGAGCGATGGAGAGACCCAGTACTTC. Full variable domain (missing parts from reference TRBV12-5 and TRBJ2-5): DARVTQTPRHKVTEMGQEVTMRCQPILGHNTVFWYRQTMMQGLELLAYFRNRAPLDDSGMPKDRFSAEMPDATLATLKIQPSEPRDSAVYFCASGRGGGSDGETQYFGPGTRLLVL.

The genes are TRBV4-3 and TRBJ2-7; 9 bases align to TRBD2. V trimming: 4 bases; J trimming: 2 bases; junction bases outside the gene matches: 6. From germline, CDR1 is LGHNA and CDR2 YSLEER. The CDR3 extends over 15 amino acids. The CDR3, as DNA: TGCGCCAGCAGCCCGTTCCTAGCGGGAACCTACGAGCAGTACTTC. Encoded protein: CASSPFLAGTYEQYF.

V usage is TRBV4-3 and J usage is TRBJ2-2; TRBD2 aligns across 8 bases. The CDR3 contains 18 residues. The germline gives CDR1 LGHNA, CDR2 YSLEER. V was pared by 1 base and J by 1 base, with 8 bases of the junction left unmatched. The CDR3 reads CASSQGVAGGLNTGELFF. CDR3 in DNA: TGCGCCAGCAGCCAAGGTGTGGCGGGAGGTTTGAACACCGGGGAGCTGTTTTTT.

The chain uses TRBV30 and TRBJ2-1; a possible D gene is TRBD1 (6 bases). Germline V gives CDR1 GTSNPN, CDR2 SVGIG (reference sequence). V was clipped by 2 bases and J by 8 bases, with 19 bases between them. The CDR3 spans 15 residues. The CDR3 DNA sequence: TGTGCCTGGAGTTTGTGGCAGGGGAGAATGGATGAGCAGTTCTTC. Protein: CAWSLWQGRMDEQFF.

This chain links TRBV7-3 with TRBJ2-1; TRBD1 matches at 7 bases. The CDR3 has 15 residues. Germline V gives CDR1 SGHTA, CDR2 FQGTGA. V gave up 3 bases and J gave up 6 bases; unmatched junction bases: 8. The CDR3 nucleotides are TGTGCCAGCAGCTTCACAGGGGCTGGGGGCAATGAGCAGTTCTTC. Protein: CASSFTGAGGNEQFF.

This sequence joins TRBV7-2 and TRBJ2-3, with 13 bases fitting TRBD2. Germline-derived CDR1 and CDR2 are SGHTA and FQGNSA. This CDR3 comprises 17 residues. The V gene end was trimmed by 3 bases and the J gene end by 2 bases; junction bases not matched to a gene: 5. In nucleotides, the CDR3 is TGTGCCAGCAGCTTCCCCGGGACTAGCGGGGACACAGATACGCAGTATTTT. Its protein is CASSFPGTSGDTDTQYF.